The TCR beta chain under discussion was sequenced for a study of blood T cell repertoires in COVID-19. For the study at large: Collection of acute and convalescent COVID-19 samples took place in the United States, Italy and Spain. In each case, the material was cDNA or gDNA derived from T cells, B-cell-depleted T cells, or PBMCs.

V was trimmed by 2 bases and J by 4 bases, leaving 11 bases between them. Germline CDR1 is MNHEY and CDR2 is SVGEGT. The CDR3 runs to 14 residues. Original handling: Nucleated cell number was recorded as an estimate derived from reference gene primer amplification. Profiled with immunoSEQ multiplex PCR; TCRdb holds only in-frame clones, not every one. Clonal size and the V and J genes are those of that table, whereas D and trimming came from the DNA. The data contain about 250,000 clones, about 83% of them seen just once; the ten biggest clones take up around 8.1%. Sequencing input: peripheral blood. This sequence was found in a man between 40 and 49 years old with active or convalescent COVID-19. The rearrangement links TRBV6-2 or TRBV6-3 to TRBJ1-2; D call uncertain. The CDR3 loop is CASSYGQNRYGYTF. The CDR3 DNA follows: TGTGCCAGCAGTTACGGGCAGAATCGCTATGGCTACACCTTC.